This T cell receptor beta chain appears in the sequencing data of a study of blood T cell repertoires in COVID-19. Study in general: COVID-19 samples collected from the United States, Italy and Spain covered acute and convalescent phases.

Assay used: immunoSEQ multiplex PCR; TCRdb lists only in-frame clones, some missing. Here the sample spans under 200,000 clones, around 83% being singletons. The V gene lost 1 base and the J gene lost 3 bases, with 6 bases spanning the gap. The V gene's germline CDR1 is GTSNPN and CDR2 SVGIG (reference sequence). CDR3 length: 12 amino acids. The specimen sequenced was peripheral blood. This receptor was obtained from a woman aged 55-69 years with COVID-19, enrolled during active disease. The V call is TRBV30, the J call TRBJ2-5, with D unclear. The CDR3 here is CAWSAIEETQYF. CDR3 DNA sequence: TGTGCCTGGAGTGCCATTGAAGAGACCCAGTACTTC.